The 21 T cell receptor beta chains listed next were all sequenced from one sample in a study of cytomegalovirus exposure and HLA in healthy donors. The PCR was carried out with 60 Vbeta primers and 13 Jbeta primers. Sequenced by immunoSEQ multiplex PCR; TCRdb stores in-frame clones only, minus some. The sample yields about 130,000 clones, about 85% seen once. The sample was PBMCs. Source of these receptors: a boy aged 5-17 years in good health and CMV-seronegative.

This clone occurred once. This sequence joins TRBV5-6 and TRBJ2-7, with D possibly TRBD2 on 6 matching bases. The CDR3 is 17 residues long. Trimming took 4 bases from V and 1 from J, leaving 21 bases between them. In germline, CDR1 is SGHDT, CDR2 YYEEEE. The CDR3 protein is CASSMAHRDLSSYEQYF. DNA of the CDR3: TGTGCCAGCAGCATGGCCCACCGGGACTTGAGTTCCTACGAGCAGTACTTC. Full variable domain (outside the CDR3, taken from reference TRBV5-6 and TRBJ2-7): DAGVTQSPTHLIKTRGQQVTLRCSPKSGHDTVSWYQQALGQGPQFIFQYYEEEERQRGNFPDRFSGHQFPNYSSELNVNALLLGDSALYLCASSMAHRDLSSYEQYFGPGTRLTVT.

V and J are TRBV11-2 and TRBJ2-1; D is uncertain. Germline CDR1 and CDR2: SGHAT and FQNNGV. With 1 base removed from V and 7 bases from J, the gap between germline ends came to 14 bases. There are 15 residues in the CDR3. The CDR3 here is CASSLVVLGTNEQFF. The CDR3 nucleotides are TGTGCCAGCAGCTTAGTAGTTTTGGGCACAAATGAGCAGTTCTTC.

This chain connects TRBV5-1 to TRBJ2-5; possibly TRBD1 for D (5 bases). Germline-derived CDR1 and CDR2 are SGHRS and YFSETQ. The CDR3 is 14 amino acids. Trimming took 2 bases from V and 5 from J, leaving 13 bases between them. In DNA form, the CDR3 reads TGCGCCAGCAGCTTAGGGGCAGCCCGTGAGACCCAGTACTTC. This codes for CASSLGAARETQYF.

The chain employs TRBV10-3 and TRBJ2-7; D is undetermined. The germline CDR1 and CDR2 sequences are ENHRY and SYGVKD. Trimming cost V 3 bases and J 4 bases, with 13 bases left between them. The length of the CDR3 is 14 residues. The CDR3 sequence is CAISDGENGYEQYF. Here the CDR3 DNA reads TGTGCCATCAGTGATGGCGAGAACGGGTACGAGCAGTACTTC.

The chain joins TRBV15 to TRBJ2-7; D remains unclear. V shed 0 bases and J shed 5 bases, with 8 bases lying between them. Germline assignment: CDR1 LNHNV and CDR2 YYDKDF (reference sequence). CDR3 length: 13 amino acids. DNA of the CDR3: TGTGCCACCAGCAGAGATCCCCTAAACGAGCAGTACTTC. As protein: CATSRDPLNEQYF.

The chain uses TRBV2 and TRBJ1-5, with unresolved D. Per germline, CDR1 SNHLY and CDR2 FYNNEI. CDR3 size: 17 residues. The V and J ends lost 5 bases and 1 base respectively, with 18 bases between them. The CDR3 DNA reads TGTGCCAGCAGTCGGGAATTCAGTTTGCTGAGCAATCAGCCCCAGCATTTT. This sequence encodes CASSREFSLLSNQPQHF.

This chain joins TRBV9 and TRBJ2-3; 9 bases fit TRBD1. The V segment lost 2 bases and the J segment 3 bases; nucleotides outside the gene matches: 7. Germline CDR1 SGDLS, CDR2 YYNGEE. There are 16 residues in the CDR3. The CDR3 DNA follows: TGTGCCAGCAGCGTCCGGACAGGGGTTGTGACAGATACGCAGTATTTT. Translation gives CASSVRTGVVTDTQYF.

V is TRBV7-9 and J is TRBJ2-7; 9 bases line up with TRBD1. Germline V gene data show CDR1 as SEHNR and CDR2 as FQNEAQ (reference sequence). V dropped 5 bases and J dropped 8; count of bases not matched to a gene: 16. There are 16 residues in the CDR3. CDR3 sequence reads: CASSAGGGRGTGKQYF. The CDR3 bases are TGTGCCAGCAGCGCCGGAGGAGGGAGAGGGACAGGGAAGCAGTACTTC.

J is TRBJ2-1 and V is TRBV10-3; 8 bases map to TRBD2. The CDR3 has 15 amino acids. The V gene end was trimmed by 2 bases and the J gene end by 4 bases; junction bases not matched to a gene: 4. Germline values: CDR1 ENHRY, CDR2 SYGVKD. This CDR3 reads CAISEGGRSYNEQFF. CDR3 coding DNA: TGTGCCATCAGTGAGGGCGGGAGGTCGTACAATGAGCAGTTCTTC.

The CDR3 is CAVGRGAGGDEQFF. Written as DNA, the CDR3 is TGTGCCGTGGGGCGGGGGGCTGGGGGGGATGAGCAGTTCTTC. V and J are TRBV13 and TRBJ2-1, with 8 bases aligning to TRBD2. The germline gives CDR1 PRHDT, CDR2 FYEKMQ (reference sequence). V trimming: 11 bases; J trimming: 8 bases; junction bases outside the gene matches: 14. This CDR3 comprises 14 residues. Full variable domain (missing parts from reference TRBV13 and TRBJ2-1): AAGVIQSPRHLIKEKRETATLKCYPIPRHDTVYWYQQGPGQDPQFLISFYEKMQSDKGSIPDRFSAQQFSDYHSELNMSSLELGDSALYFCAVGRGAGGDEQFFGPGTRLTVL.

The V and J genes are TRBV15 and TRBJ2-4; 9 positions agree with TRBD1. Trimming removed 3 bases from V and 3 bases from J; junction bases left unmatched: 6. CDR1 is LNHNV and CDR2 is YYDKDF in the germline V gene (reference sequence). The CDR3 is 16 amino acids. The CDR3, as DNA: TGTGCCACCAGCAGGAAGGGACAGGGTAGCAAAAACATTCAGTACTTC. It yields the protein CATSRKGQGSKNIQYF. The whole variable domain, filled in from reference TRBV15 and TRBJ2-4, reads DAMVIQNPRYQVTQFGKPVTLSCSQTLNHNVMYWYQQKSSQAPKLLFHYYDKDFNNEADTPDNFQSRRPNTSFCFLDIRSPGLGDTAMYLCATSRKGQGSKNIQYFGAGTRLSVL.

This clone occurred once. V gene TRBV5-6 combines with J gene TRBJ2-7; 10 bases agree with TRBD2. CDR1 SGHDT and CDR2 YYEEEE come from the germline V gene. The CDR3 is made up of 14 amino acids. Losses at the gene ends were 5 bases for V and 2 bases for J; bases not matched to a gene: 4. The CDR3 reads CASRSSGGAYEQYF. The CDR3, as DNA: TGTGCCAGCAGATCGAGCGGGGGGGCCTACGAGCAGTACTTC. The full variable domain, in which reference TRBV5-6 and TRBJ2-7 provide the parts outside the CDR3, is DAGVTQSPTHLIKTRGQQVTLRCSPKSGHDTVSWYQQALGQGPQFIFQYYEEEERQRGNFPDRFSGHQFPNYSSELNVNALLLGDSALYLCASRSSGGAYEQYFGPGTRLTVT.

The rearrangement joins TRBV5-6 to TRBJ1-2; D remains unclear. Trimming took off 1 base at V and 4 bases at J, with 8 bases between the two ends. Germline CDR1 SGHDT, CDR2 YYEEEE. The CDR3 is made up of 13 amino acids. CDR3 sequence reads: CASSLSNLYGYTF. DNA of the CDR3: TGTGCCAGCAGCTTGAGCAACCTCTATGGCTACACCTTC.

The CDR3 is CASGGQGDYGYTF. In nucleotides, the CDR3 is TGTGCCAGCGGAGGACAGGGAGATTATGGCTACACCTTC. V is TRBV2 and J is TRBJ1-2; 8 bases are a match to TRBD1. V dropped 8 bases and J dropped 5; count of bases not matched to a gene: 7. Germline values: CDR1 SNHLY, CDR2 FYNNEI. This CDR3 has 13 amino acids.

This clone appeared a few times. The CDR3 sequence is CASSYERASDTIYF. CDR3 DNA sequence: TGTGCCAGCAGTTACGAGCGGGCTTCCGACACCATATATTTT. The chain has TRBV6-6 and TRBJ1-3; no clear D. The CDR3 is 14 residues long. Germline V gives CDR1 MNHNY, CDR2 SVGAGI (reference sequence). Between the trimmed V and J ends, which lost 2 bases and 8 bases, there was a span of 13 bases.

V gene TRBV7-2 combines with J gene TRBJ1-2; D unresolved. Germline CDR1 is SGHTA and CDR2 is FQGNSA. The CDR3 contains 14 residues. Trimming pared 5 bases from V and 4 bases from J, leaving 14 bases between. In DNA, the CDR3 is TGTGCCAGCAGCCCCGTTGGGGAGGGCTATGGCTACACCTTC. This gives the protein CASSPVGEGYGYTF.

The chain is built from TRBV9 and TRBJ2-2; 8 bases are shared with TRBD2. After removal of 7 bases from V and 2 bases from J, the junction contained 4 bases not matched to a gene. The CDR3 loop spans 14 amino acids. CDR1 SGDLS and CDR2 YYNGEE come from the germline V gene. CDR3 nucleotides: TGTGCCAGCGGCATAGCGGGAAACACCGGGGAGCTGTTTTTT. This translates into CASGIAGNTGELFF.

The chain links TRBV7-3 to TRBJ2-1; D is ambiguous. The V gene lost 5 bases and the J gene lost 12 bases, with 17 bases spanning the gap. The CDR3 runs 13 residues. The germline V gene encodes CDR1 SGHTA and CDR2 FQGTGA. Here the CDR3 DNA reads TGTGCCAGCAGCACGACTGGAGAGACCGGGCAGTTCTTC. Protein: CASSTTGETGQFF.

V gene TRBV5-1 combines with J gene TRBJ2-2; D is possibly TRBD1 (6 bases). V dropped 4 bases and J dropped 5 bases, with 12 bases sitting between them. The CDR3 totals 14 residues. The germline CDR1 and CDR2 sequences are SGHRS and YFSETQ. CDR3 DNA: TGCGCCAGCAGCCTGAGGACAGTGACCGGGGAGCTGTTTTTT. Its protein is CASSLRTVTGELFF.

V gene TRBV5-1 combines with J gene TRBJ2-2; 12 bases agree with TRBD2. CDR3 length: 18 residues. Trimming removed 2 bases from V and 1 base from J; junction bases left unmatched: 6. The germline CDR1 and CDR2 sequences are SGHRS and YFSETQ. The CDR3 nucleotides are TGCGCCAGCAGCTTCACTAGCGGGGGGATGTGGAACACCGGGGAGCTGTTTTTT. This encodes CASSFTSGGMWNTGELFF.

The chain employs TRBV2 and TRBJ2-7; the match to TRBD2 covers 8 bases. The junction had 10 bases not matched to a gene; V was cut back by 8 bases and J by 4 bases. The CDR3 has 14 residues. CDR1 and CDR2 from the germline V gene are SNHLY and FYNNEI. Here the CDR3 reads CASFSGSRRYEQYF. CDR3 nucleotide sequence: TGTGCCAGCTTCAGCGGGAGTAGGCGGTACGAGCAGTACTTC.